This TCR beta chain came from a study of blood T cell repertoires in COVID-19. As for the study in general: The United States, Italy and Spain were the sources of the acute and convalescent COVID-19 samples. T cells, B-cell-depleted T cells, or PBMCs provided the cDNA or gDNA that served as material.

The germline CDR1 and CDR2 sequences are SGHTS and YDEGEE. V was pared by 4 bases and J by 7 bases, with 21 bases between. The CDR3 spans 15 residues. As originally analysed: Reference gene primer amplification in the assay estimated nucleated cell counts. Assay used: immunoSEQ multiplex PCR; TCRdb lists only in-frame clones, some missing. For V, J and clone size, that table is used; D and trimming come from the DNA. Of roughly 250,000 clones in the sample, approximately 91% were seen once. The sequence was obtained from a woman in her thirties with acute or convalescent COVID-19. Sequenced input: peripheral blood. The chain recombines TRBV5-8 with TRBJ2-7; the D gene is possibly TRBD1 (6 bases). CDR3 sequence: CASSAPGTTLREQYF. The CDR3 region has the DNA TGTGCCAGCAGCGCCCCCGGGACAACTTTGCGGGAGCAGTACTTC.